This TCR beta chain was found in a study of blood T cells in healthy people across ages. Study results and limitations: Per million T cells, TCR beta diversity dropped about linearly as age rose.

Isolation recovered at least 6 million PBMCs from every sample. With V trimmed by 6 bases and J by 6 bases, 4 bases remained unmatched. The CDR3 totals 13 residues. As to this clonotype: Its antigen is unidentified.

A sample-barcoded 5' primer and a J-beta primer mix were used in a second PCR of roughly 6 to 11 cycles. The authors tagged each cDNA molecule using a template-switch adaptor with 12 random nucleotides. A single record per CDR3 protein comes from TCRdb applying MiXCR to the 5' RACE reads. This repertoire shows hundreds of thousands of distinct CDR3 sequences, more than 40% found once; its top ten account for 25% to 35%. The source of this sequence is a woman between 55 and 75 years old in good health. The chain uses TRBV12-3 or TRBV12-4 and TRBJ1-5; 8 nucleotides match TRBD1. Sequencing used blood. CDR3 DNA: TGTGCCAGCAGCTCAGGGGGCAGTCAGCCCCAGCATTTT. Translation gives CASSSGGSQPQHF.